This record covers a single T cell receptor (beta chain). Which antigen it targets is not known. No base-level quality is on record; no much larger clone is a single base apart. The germline V gene provides CDR1 ENHRY and CDR2 SYGVKD. The CDR3 runs 15 residues from the cysteine to the phenylalanine. Kept here is only the CDR3 DNA, which spans 45 bases and is read in frame from base 1. After removal of 2 bases from V and 5 bases from J, the junction retains 6 bases not matched to a gene. This sample is part of a study of glioma-infiltrating T cells after dendritic cell vaccination (dated by TCRdb to the mid-2010s). Regarding the study in general: Of the roughly 15 glioblastoma patients in the cohort, all drawn from Phase I and II dendritic cell vaccination trials, 9 were newly diagnosed and 6 had recurrent disease. Patients received autologous tumor lysate-pulsed dendritic cell vaccination between about 2003 and 2013. The vaccine was prepared from monocyte-derived dendritic cells that were cultured for seven days with IL-4 and GM-CSF and then pulsed overnight with autologous tumor lysate. Patients received three intradermal dendritic cell vaccine injections at biweekly intervals in the arm below the axilla. In glioblastoma patients vaccinated with dendritic cells, deep sequencing of TCR beta CDR3 regions served to measure tumor-infiltrating lymphocyte content and to compare repertoires between tumor and blood. TCR sequencing metrics, including TIL content and tumor-blood repertoire overlap, were correlated with survival after dendritic cell vaccination.

Using the immunoSEQ assay, TCRB CDR3 regions were amplified from 2 micrograms of genomic DNA, or from all available DNA when less than that was on hand. The multiplex PCR relied on 60 forward primers for TCR V beta segments and 13 reverse primers for J beta segments. To estimate reads per starting template, synthetic control templates were spiked into each sample at limiting dilution. The Illumina HiSeq System generated 87 bp sequencing reads. The authors' analysis ran thus. PCR and sequencing errors were removed by a nearest neighbor algorithm that merged closely related sequences. TCR overlap was defined as the percentage of unique tumor TCR beta sequences that were also found in the peripheral blood of the same patient. Here the immuneACCESS table is served through TCRdb, limited to in-frame sequences with V and J called. Missing clones are a known gap in these copies; in checked studies unresolved V genes cover under half, and the rest lacks a known reason. V, J and clone size are those of that table, while D and trimming were read from the DNA. Recorded for this sample are 80,000 to 100,000 clones; roughly 80% of them occurred a single time. The top ten hold around 5.4% of the sample.

The paper as a whole reports these results and caveats: Longer time to progression and overall survival after dendritic cell vaccination were predicted by higher estimated pretreatment TIL content. The cohort was small and heterogeneous, and full blood and tumor sets were available for few patients, with initial-recurrent tumor pairs available for even fewer patients. TCR clonality showed no direct relationship with survival, which suggests that a diverse polyclonal response may matter. The response model built on TCR overlap across three groups was characterized as speculative, with prospective validation still needed.

The time point label corresponds to: after dendritic cell vaccination, including at tumor progression/relapse. Patients were selected for having adequate residual fresh-frozen tumor tissue and more than two years of available survival data. An isocitrate dehydrogenase mutation was not carried by any of the glioblastoma patients, although molecular status was otherwise variable. PBMC were collected before vaccination, two weeks after the third vaccination, and at tumor progression when it occurred. Genomic DNA was extracted with the Qiagen DNeasy Blood extraction Kit. This clonotype originated in a human donor with glioblastoma. Recombination connected TRBV10-3 to TRBJ2-5; 9 nucleotides in the junction match TRBD1. The source material was blood, sampled after dendritic cell vaccination. The sequenced DNA is TGTGCCATCAGTGAGATATCTACAGGGGGCGAGACCCAGTACTTC. This sequence encodes CAISEISTGGETQYF.